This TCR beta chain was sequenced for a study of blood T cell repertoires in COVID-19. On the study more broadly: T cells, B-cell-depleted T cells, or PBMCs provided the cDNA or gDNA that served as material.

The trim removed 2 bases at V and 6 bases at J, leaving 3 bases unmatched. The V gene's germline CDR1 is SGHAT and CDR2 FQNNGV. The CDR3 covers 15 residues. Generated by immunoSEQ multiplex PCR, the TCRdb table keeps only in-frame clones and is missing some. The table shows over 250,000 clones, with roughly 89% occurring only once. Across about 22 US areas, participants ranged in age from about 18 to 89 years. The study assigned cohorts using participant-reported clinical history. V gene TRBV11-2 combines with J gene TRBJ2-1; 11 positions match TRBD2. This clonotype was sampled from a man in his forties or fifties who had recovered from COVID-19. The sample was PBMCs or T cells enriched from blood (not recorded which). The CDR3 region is CASSLRTSGSNEQFF. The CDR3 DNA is TGTGCCAGCAGCTTAAGAACTAGCGGGAGCAATGAGCAGTTCTTC. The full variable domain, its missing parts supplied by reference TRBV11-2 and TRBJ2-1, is EAGVAQSPRYKIIEKRQSVAFWCNPISGHATLYWYQQILGQGPKLLIQFQNNGVVDDSQLPKDRFSAERLKGVDSTLKIQPAKLEDSAVYLCASSLRTSGSNEQFFGPGTRLTVL.